This TCR beta chain came from a study of T cells in Graves' hyperthyroidism and ophthalmopathy. Ophthalmopathy patients had Clinical Activity Score at least 3, NOSPECS grade at least 4, duration under 3 months. Fresh peripheral blood, about 9.6 ml, yielded the PBMCs. The length of the CDR3 is 13 residues. From germline, CDR1 is DFQATT and CDR2 SNEGSKA (reference sequence). The sample holds many counts of this clonotype. Amplified TCR beta CDR3 regions came from RNA transcripts. Researchers ran a first-round RT-PCR on the TCR CDR3 using the HTBI primer set. TCRdb re-called the multiplex PCR reads through MiXCR, storing one row per CDR3 protein. The sample shows roughly 640,000 distinct CDR3 sequences, 16% of them seen only once.

The sequencing sample was made of blood. The source of this sequence is a woman aged 40 to 49 with Graves' ophthalmopathy. V and J are TRBV20-1 and TRBJ1-1, with 9 bases aligning to TRBD1. CDR3 sequence (DNA): TGCAGGGATAACAGGGGGCGCGGCACTGAAGCTTTCTTT. Protein sequence: CRDNRGRGTEAFF.